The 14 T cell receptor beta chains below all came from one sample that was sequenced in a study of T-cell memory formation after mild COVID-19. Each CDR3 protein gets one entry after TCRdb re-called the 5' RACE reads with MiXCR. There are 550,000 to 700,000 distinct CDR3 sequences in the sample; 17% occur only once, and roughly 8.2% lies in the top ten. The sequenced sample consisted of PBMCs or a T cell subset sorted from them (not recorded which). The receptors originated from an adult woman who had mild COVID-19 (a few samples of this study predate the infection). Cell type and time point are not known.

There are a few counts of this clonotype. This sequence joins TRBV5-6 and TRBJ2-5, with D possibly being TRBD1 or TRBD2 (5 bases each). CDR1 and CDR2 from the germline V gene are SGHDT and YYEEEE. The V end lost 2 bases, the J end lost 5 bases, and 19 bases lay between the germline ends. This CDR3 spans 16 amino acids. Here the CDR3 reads CASSFLGAEGKETQYF. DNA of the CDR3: TGTGCCAGCAGCTTTTTAGGCGCTGAGGGGAAGGAGACCCAGTACTTC.

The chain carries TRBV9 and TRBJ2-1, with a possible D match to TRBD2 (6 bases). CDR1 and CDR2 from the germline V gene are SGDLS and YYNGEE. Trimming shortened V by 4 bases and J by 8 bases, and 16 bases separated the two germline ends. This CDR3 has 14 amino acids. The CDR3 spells CASSSRPGEYEQFF. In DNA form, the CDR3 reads TGTGCCAGCAGCTCACGTCCGGGAGAGTATGAGCAGTTCTTC.

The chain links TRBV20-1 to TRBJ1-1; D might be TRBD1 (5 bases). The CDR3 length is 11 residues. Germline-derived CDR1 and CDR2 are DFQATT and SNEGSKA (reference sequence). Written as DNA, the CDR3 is TGCACCCATTGGAGGGGAACTGAAGCTTTCTTT. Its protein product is CTHWRGTEAFF.

CDR3 region: CASRQQGVHNEQFF. CDR3 coding DNA: TGTGCCAGCAGGCAACAGGGGGTTCACAATGAGCAGTTCTTC. V usage is TRBV6-2 or TRBV6-3 and J usage is TRBJ2-1; the match to TRBD1 covers 8 bases. Germline CDR1 and CDR2: MNHEY and SVGEGT. The CDR3 is made up of 14 amino acids. Trimming removed 6 bases from V and 5 bases from J; junction bases left unmatched: 6.

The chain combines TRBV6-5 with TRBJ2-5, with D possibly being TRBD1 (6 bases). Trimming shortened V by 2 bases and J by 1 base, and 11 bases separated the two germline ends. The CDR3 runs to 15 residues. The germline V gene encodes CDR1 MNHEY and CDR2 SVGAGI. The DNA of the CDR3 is TGTGCCAGCAGTTACAGGAGACAGGCCCAAGAGACCCAGTACTTC. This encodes CASSYRRQAQETQYF.

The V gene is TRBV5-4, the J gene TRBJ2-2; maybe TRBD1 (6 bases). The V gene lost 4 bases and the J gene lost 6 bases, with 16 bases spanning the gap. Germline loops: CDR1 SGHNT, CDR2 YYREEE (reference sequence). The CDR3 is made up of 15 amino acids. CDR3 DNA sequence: TGTGCCAGCAGCCCACTCACAGGGTACTCCGGGGAGCTGTTTTTT. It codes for CASSPLTGYSGELFF.

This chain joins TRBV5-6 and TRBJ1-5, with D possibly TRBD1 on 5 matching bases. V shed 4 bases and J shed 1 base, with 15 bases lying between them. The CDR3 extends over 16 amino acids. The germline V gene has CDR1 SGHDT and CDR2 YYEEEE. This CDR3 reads CASSPGGGWSNQPQHF. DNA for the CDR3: TGTGCCAGCAGCCCGGGTGGGGGTTGGAGCAATCAGCCCCAGCATTTT. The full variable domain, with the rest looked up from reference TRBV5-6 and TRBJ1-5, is DAGVTQSPTHLIKTRGQQVTLRCSPKSGHDTVSWYQQALGQGPQFIFQYYEEEERQRGNFPDRFSGHQFPNYSSELNVNALLLGDSALYLCASSPGGGWSNQPQHFGDGTRLSIL.

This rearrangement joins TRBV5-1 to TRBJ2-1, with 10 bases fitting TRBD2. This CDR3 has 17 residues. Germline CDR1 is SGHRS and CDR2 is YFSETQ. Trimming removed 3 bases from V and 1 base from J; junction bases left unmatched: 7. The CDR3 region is CASSSKSGRASYNEQFF. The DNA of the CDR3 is TGCGCCAGCAGCTCTAAAAGCGGGAGGGCTTCCTACAATGAGCAGTTCTTC.

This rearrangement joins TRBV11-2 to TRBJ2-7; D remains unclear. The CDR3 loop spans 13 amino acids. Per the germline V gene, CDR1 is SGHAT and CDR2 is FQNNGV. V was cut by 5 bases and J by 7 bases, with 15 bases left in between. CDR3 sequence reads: CASSPTEHAEQYF. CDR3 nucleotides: TGTGCCAGCAGCCCAACAGAGCATGCGGAGCAGTACTTC.

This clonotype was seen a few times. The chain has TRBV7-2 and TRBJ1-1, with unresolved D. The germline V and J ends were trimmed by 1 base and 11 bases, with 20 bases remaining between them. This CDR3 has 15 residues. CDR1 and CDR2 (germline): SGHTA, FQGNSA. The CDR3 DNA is TGTGCCAGCAGCTTAGGGGGAACCGGGGAAAGGGAGGCTTTCTTT. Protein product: CASSLGGTGEREAFF.

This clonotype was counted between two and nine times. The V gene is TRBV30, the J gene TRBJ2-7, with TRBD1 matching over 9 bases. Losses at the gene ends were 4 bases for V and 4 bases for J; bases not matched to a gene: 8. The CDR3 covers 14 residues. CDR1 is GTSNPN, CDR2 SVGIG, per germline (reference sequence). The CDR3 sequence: CAWNLGQGNYEQYF. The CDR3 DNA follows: TGTGCCTGGAACCTAGGACAGGGGAATTACGAGCAGTACTTC. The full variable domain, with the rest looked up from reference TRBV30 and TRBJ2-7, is SQTIHQWPATLVQPVGSPLSLECTVEGTSNPNLYWYRQAAGRGLQLLFYSVGIGQISSEVPQNLSASRPQDRQFILSSKKLLLSDSGFYLCAWNLGQGNYEQYFGPGTRLTVT.

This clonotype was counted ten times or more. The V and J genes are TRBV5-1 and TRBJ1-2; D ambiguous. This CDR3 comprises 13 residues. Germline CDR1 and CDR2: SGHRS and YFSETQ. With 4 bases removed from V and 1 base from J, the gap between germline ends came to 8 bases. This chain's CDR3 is CASSLDVNYGYTF. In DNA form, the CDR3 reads TGCGCCAGCAGCCTGGACGTTAACTATGGCTACACCTTC.

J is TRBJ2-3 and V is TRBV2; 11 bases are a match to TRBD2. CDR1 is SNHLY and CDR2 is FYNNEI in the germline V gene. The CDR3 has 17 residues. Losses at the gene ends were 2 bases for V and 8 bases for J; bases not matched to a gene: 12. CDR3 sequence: CASSELLAGVTRPTQYF. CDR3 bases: TGTGCCAGCAGTGAACTACTAGCGGGGGTTACCCGCCCTACGCAGTATTTT.

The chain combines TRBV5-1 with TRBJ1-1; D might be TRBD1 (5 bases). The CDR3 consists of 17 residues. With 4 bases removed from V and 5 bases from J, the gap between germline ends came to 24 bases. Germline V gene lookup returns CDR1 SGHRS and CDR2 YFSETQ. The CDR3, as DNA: TGCGCCAGCAGCCCGGCCCGGTATTCAAAAGCAGGGACTGAAGCTTTCTTT. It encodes CASSPARYSKAGTEAFF.